The entry below describes one T cell receptor (beta chain). The data derive from a study of OX40 agonist ivuxolimab in advanced cancers. Study summary: Ivuxolimab was administered intravenously to patients at 0.01 to 10 mg/kg every 2 weeks.

Measured with immunoSEQ multiplex PCR; TCRdb has only the in-frame clones, and not every one. The table has approximately 87,000 clones, about 90% seen once; the top ten hold 0.7% to 1%. With V trimmed by 3 bases and J by 4 bases, 7 bases remained unmatched. CDR1 is SGHNT, CDR2 YENEEA, per germline. This CDR3 contains 15 residues. V gene TRBV11-3 combines with J gene TRBJ1-1; 8 bases are a match to TRBD1. The sequences come from CD4+ or CD8+ T cells sorted from blood, collected in a trial of the OX40 agonist ivuxolimab. This sequence originates from an adult with an advanced solid tumor such as melanoma, head and neck, liver or kidney cancer. The CDR3 DNA sequence: TGTGCCAGCAGCTTCAGGGGGCAAACTACCACTGAAGCTTTCTTT. Amino acids: CASSFRGQTTTEAFF.